Below, 29 T cell receptor beta chains from the same sample are listed, as sequenced in a study of T cells after yellow fever vaccination. One entry per CDR3 protein, called by TCRdb with MiXCR from the 5' RACE reads. The table shows tens of thousands of distinct CDR3 sequences, with roughly 3.3% occurring only once. The specimen comprised PBMCs, either bulk or a sorted T-cell subset (CD4+, CD8+, memory, or dextramer-sorted; not recorded which), sampled 35 to 50 days after the first yellow fever vaccination. The receptor set was obtained from a young man who received the YFV17D yellow fever vaccine.

This clonotype came up many times. This chain links TRBV3-1 with TRBJ2-1; TRBD1 aligns across 8 bases. Germline CDR1 is LGHDT and CDR2 is YNNKEL (reference sequence). V lost 3 bases and J lost 6; bases outside the gene matches: 10. The CDR3 totals 16 residues. CDR3 loop: CASSQIGQGARNEQFF. The CDR3 DNA reads TGTGCCAGCAGCCAGATAGGGCAGGGGGCGCGCAATGAGCAGTTCTTC.

This clonotype was seen at least ten times. The DNA of the CDR3 is TGCAGTGCATGGCTCCCAGGGGTGATCAATTCACCCCTCCACTTT. Translation: CSAWLPGVINSPLHF. This chain links TRBV20-1 with TRBJ1-6, with D tentatively TRBD1 (6 bases). The CDR3 is made up of 15 amino acids. CDR1 is DFQATT and CDR2 is SNEGSKA in the germline V gene (reference sequence). V lost 6 bases, J lost 7 bases, and 19 bases lay in between.

This clonotype was detected ten times or more. The rearrangement uses TRBV2 and TRBJ1-1, with TRBD1 as a possible D gene (6 bases). The germline V gene encodes CDR1 SNHLY and CDR2 FYNNEI. The CDR3 has 14 amino acids. V lost 4 bases to trimming and J lost 2 bases, with 11 bases between them. Written as DNA, the CDR3 is TGTGCCAGCAGTGGGATACAGGGCAACACTGAAGCTTTCTTT. It translates to CASSGIQGNTEAFF.

This clonotype occurred many times. The chain links TRBV11-2 to TRBJ2-3; 12 nucleotides line up with TRBD2. With 0 bases clipped from V and 0 bases from J, the junction kept 4 bases outside the gene matches. The CDR3 is 18 residues long. Looked up from germline, CDR1 is SGHAT and CDR2 is FQNNGV. Here the CDR3 DNA reads TGTGCCAGCAGCTTAGAGGCTAGCGGGGGGGCTAGCACAGATACGCAGTATTTT. It is translated as CASSLEASGGASTDTQYF.

This clonotype was found many times. The chain links TRBV4-3 to TRBJ1-2; D remains unclear. There are 14 residues in the CDR3. The germline V gene has CDR1 LGHNA and CDR2 YSLEER. Trimming shortened V by 0 bases and J by 6 bases, and 11 bases separated the two germline ends. CDR3 DNA sequence: TGCGCCAGCAGCCAAGATCACCCGGGGAATGGCTACACCTTC. Its translation is CASSQDHPGNGYTF.

This clonotype was detected many times. DNA of the CDR3: TGTGCCAGCAGCCAGTCCCGGGGGGGCCACGGGGAGCTGTTTTTT. Translating gives CASSQSRGGHGELFF. The chain has TRBV7-2 and TRBJ2-2; 8 bases fit TRBD2. After removal of 5 bases from V and 7 bases from J, the junction contained 9 bases not matched to a gene. Germline V CDR1 and CDR2: SGHTA, FQGNSA. This CDR3 has 15 amino acids.

This clonotype has a count of ten or more. The chain joins TRBV24-1 to TRBJ1-2, with unresolved D. Germline V gene sequence: CDR1 KGHDR, CDR2 SFDVKD. The CDR3 has 16 amino acids. V was shortened by 0 bases and J by 4 bases, with 14 bases between the two germline ends. CDR3 bases: TGTGCCACCAGTGATTTGGGCAGCACGATCATCTATGGCTACACCTTC. Translated, it gives CATSDLGSTIIYGYTF.

This clonotype was counted at least ten times. The DNA of the CDR3 is TGTGCCAGCTCACCACCTTCCGGAAACACCATATATTTT. The encoded protein is CASSPPSGNTIYF. The chain couples TRBV18 to TRBJ1-3; no clear D. V lost 0 bases and J 4 bases, leaving 4 bases between the germline ends. From germline, CDR1 is KGHSH and CDR2 LQKENI. The CDR3 runs to 13 residues.

This clonotype was found many times. The chain links TRBV20-1 to TRBJ2-3, with 13 bases aligning to TRBD2. The CDR3 sequence is 16 residues long. Trimming at V came to 8 bases and at J to 2 bases, leaving 10 bases not matched to a gene. Germline V CDR1 and CDR2: DFQATT, SNEGSKA (reference sequence). The CDR3 DNA reads TGCAGTTCCATGGGACTAGCGGGGATAAACACAGATACGCAGTATTTT. The encoded protein is CSSMGLAGINTDTQYF.

The sample holds many counts of this clonotype. The chain has TRBV4-3 and TRBJ2-1, with D perhaps being TRBD1 or TRBD2 (5 bases each). The CDR3 contains 13 residues. Trimming shortened V by 0 bases and J by 12 bases, and 12 bases separated the two germline ends. From germline, CDR1 is LGHNA and CDR2 YSLEER. CDR3 bases: TGCGCCAGCAGCCAAGATCGGGGAAGGGGGCAGTTCTTC. As protein: CASSQDRGRGQFF.

This clonotype was detected ten times or more. This sequence joins TRBV7-2 and TRBJ2-3; the D gene is possibly TRBD1 (5 bases). V dropped 5 bases and J dropped 6 bases, with 15 bases sitting between them. The germline V gene encodes CDR1 SGHTA and CDR2 FQGNSA. The CDR3 sequence is 14 residues long. The CDR3 coding sequence is TGTGCCAGCAGCACCAAAGGACATCCGGATACGCAGTATTTT. This sequence encodes CASSTKGHPDTQYF. The variable domain in full, completed from reference TRBV7-2 and TRBJ2-3, reads GAGVSQSPSNKVTEKGKDVELRCDPISGHTALYWYRQSLGQGLEFLIYFQGNSAPDKSGLPSDRFSAERTGGSVSTLTIQRTQQEDSAVYLCASSTKGHPDTQYFGPGTRLTVL.

Only one count was recorded for this clonotype. A much larger clone lies one base from this, so it may be a read error. CDR3 coding DNA: TGTGCCAGCAGCCCCACTACATACCATGAGACCCAGTACTTC. This translates into CASSPTTYHETQYF. This chain connects TRBV6-1 to TRBJ2-5; no firm D call. Germline V gene data show CDR1 as MNHNS and CDR2 as SASEGT. The length of the CDR3 is 14 residues.

This clonotype was detected ten times or more. The genes are TRBV12-3 or TRBV12-4 and TRBJ2-3, with 8 nucleotides matching TRBD1. The CDR3 sequence is 17 residues long. Unmatched junction bases numbered 10, after V lost 3 bases and J lost 2 bases. This chain's CDR3 is CASSFKTGDFLTDTQYF. In DNA, the CDR3 is TGTGCCAGCAGTTTTAAGACAGGGGATTTTCTCACAGATACGCAGTATTTT.

This clonotype was counted between two and nine times. J is TRBJ2-2 and V is TRBV5-1; 9 bases match TRBD2. J gave up 1 base and V 5 bases, and 6 bases lay outside the gene matches. In germline, CDR1 is SGHRS, CDR2 YFSETQ. This CDR3 contains 16 residues. CDR3 region: CASRQVSGGNTGELFF. For the CDR3, the DNA is TGCGCCAGCAGACAAGTTAGCGGGGGGAACACCGGGGAGCTGTTTTTT.

This clonotype was observed many times. The genes are TRBV7-2 and TRBJ2-6, with D possibly being TRBD1 (6 bases). The CDR3 loop spans 15 amino acids. Trimming cost V 3 bases and J 4 bases, with 10 bases left between them. The germline CDR1 and CDR2 sequences are SGHTA and FQGNSA. CDR3 nucleotides: TGTGCCAGCAGCTTTACAGGGACCGGGGCCAACGTCCTGACTTTC. Translated, it gives CASSFTGTGANVLTF.

This clonotype occurred many times. The rearrangement links TRBV19 to TRBJ1-1; D gene ambiguous. Per germline, CDR1 LNHDA and CDR2 SQIVND (reference sequence). With 6 bases removed from V and 1 base from J, the gap between germline ends came to 9 bases. CDR3 size: 13 residues. The CDR3 DNA follows: TGTGCCAGTAGACATACAGAGAACACTGAAGCTTTCTTT. This sequence encodes CASRHTENTEAFF.

This clonotype was observed at least ten times. The J gene is TRBJ1-1, the V gene TRBV9, with D possibly matching TRBD1 (6 bases). Trimming took off 4 bases at V and 7 bases at J, with 17 bases between the two ends. Germline CDR1 and CDR2: SGDLS and YYNGEE. This CDR3 contains 14 residues. CDR3 loop: CASSPRGGGDEAFF. In DNA, the CDR3 is TGTGCCAGCAGCCCCCGGGGGGGGGGCGATGAAGCTTTCTTT.

In its sample, this clonotype ranks as medium-sized. The chain has TRBV29-1 and TRBJ2-1, with TRBD1 matching 7 bases. The CDR3 runs 14 residues. The V and J ends lost 6 bases and 7 bases, in that order; junction bases with no gene match: 12. Germline V gene sequence: CDR1 SQVTM, CDR2 ANQGSEA. The CDR3 region has the DNA TGCAGCGTACTACAGGGGATCCTAGGGAATGAGCAGTTCTTC. This codes for CSVLQGILGNEQFF.

This clonotype has a count of ten or more. The gene calls are TRBV10-2 and TRBJ2-7; 12 nucleotides align to TRBD1. Trimming removed 6 bases from V and 7 bases from J; junction bases left unmatched: 10. The CDR3 is 15 residues long. Germline-derived CDR1 and CDR2 are WSHSY and SAAADI. The DNA for the CDR3 is TGCGCCAGCAGCGCACCGGGACAGGGGGCGCGGGAGCAGTACTTC. Protein sequence: CASSAPGQGAREQYF.

This clonotype has a count of ten or more. The chain combines TRBV20-1 with TRBJ2-5, with 14 positions matching TRBD2. Germline loops: CDR1 DFQATT, CDR2 SNEGSKA (reference sequence). CDR3 length equals 14 residues. CDR3 bases: TGCAGCGGGACTAGCGGGGGAAAGCAAGAGACCCAGTACTTC. Translating gives CSGTSGGKQETQYF.

The table lists this clonotype with many counts. The chain couples TRBV18 to TRBJ2-3, with 9 nucleotides matching TRBD2. The length of the CDR3 is 16 residues. Per the germline V gene, CDR1 is KGHSH and CDR2 is LQKENI. With 5 bases clipped from V and 4 bases from J, the junction kept 10 bases outside the gene matches. CDR3 coding DNA: TGTGCCAGCTCATCCGGCGGGGGGGGCCGTGCAGATACGCAGTATTTT. Protein sequence: CASSSGGGGRADTQYF.

This clonotype appeared many times. The chain links TRBV6-1 to TRBJ2-5; TRBD2 agrees at 12 bases. Trimming removed 8 bases from V and 6 bases from J; junction bases left unmatched: 10. The CDR3 extends over 15 amino acids. Per germline, CDR1 MNHNS and CDR2 SASEGT. The CDR3 is CASWPSGTSGQTQYF. The CDR3 nucleotides read TGTGCCAGCTGGCCCTCCGGGACTAGCGGGCAGACCCAGTACTTC.

This clonotype was found many times. The V and J genes are TRBV12-3 or TRBV12-4 and TRBJ2-7, with TRBD2 identical over 10 bases. V was pared by 3 bases and J by 2 bases, with 4 bases of the junction left unmatched. The CDR3 consists of 15 residues. The CDR3 reads CASSLLAGATYEQYF. CDR3 coding DNA: TGTGCCAGCAGTTTGCTAGCGGGGGCAACCTACGAGCAGTACTTC.

This clonotype was seen many times. The rearrangement joins TRBV7-2 to TRBJ1-1; TRBD1 is a possible D gene (5 bases). The CDR3 length is 14 residues. V lost 3 bases to trimming and J lost 1 base, with 9 bases between them. Germline values: CDR1 SGHTA, CDR2 FQGNSA. The CDR3 nucleotides are TGTGCCAGCAGCTTTCTACAGGAGAACACTGAAGCTTTCTTT. It is translated as CASSFLQENTEAFF.

This clonotype was detected many times. The chain uses TRBV4-3 and TRBJ1-4; D ambiguous. The CDR3 sequence is 15 residues long. CDR1 LGHNA and CDR2 YSLEER come from the germline V gene. V was clipped by 3 bases and J by 5 bases, with 13 bases between them. CDR3 nucleotide sequence: TGCGCCAGCAGCCACGAGCTAACATGGAATGAAAAACTGTTTTTT. Amino acid sequence: CASSHELTWNEKLFF.

This clonotype was found a few times. CDR3 nucleotides: TGCGCCAGCAGCACCTGGCGGGGAGAGACCCAGTACTTC. Residues: CASSTWRGETQYF. This sequence joins TRBV5-1 and TRBJ2-5; D is possibly TRBD2 (6 bases). The CDR3 runs to 13 residues. Trimming removed 4 bases from V and 4 bases from J, with 11 bases in between. Germline loops: CDR1 SGHRS, CDR2 YFSETQ.

This clonotype has a count of ten or more. This rearrangement joins TRBV5-4 to TRBJ1-1; D possibly corresponds to TRBD1 (5 bases). This CDR3 spans 15 amino acids. The V end was cut by 3 bases, the J end by 6 bases, with 18 bases between. From germline, CDR1 is SGHNT and CDR2 YYREEE (reference sequence). CDR3 amino acids: CASSSRWEGLAEAFF. DNA for the CDR3: TGTGCCAGCAGCTCTAGATGGGAGGGACTCGCTGAAGCTTTCTTT. The variable domain in full, completed from reference TRBV5-4 and TRBJ1-1, reads ETGVTQSPTHLIKTRGQQVTLRCSSQSGHNTVSWYQQALGQGPQFIFQYYREEENGRGNFPPRFSGLQFPNYSSELNVNALELDDSALYLCASSSRWEGLAEAFFGQGTRLTVV.

This clonotype was seen repeatedly, ten times or more. CDR3 DNA sequence: TGTGCCAGCAGTGCTTTGGCAGGGAGGTATGTTTTGGATACGCAGTATTTT. Its translation is CASSALAGRYVLDTQYF. The chain employs TRBV25-1 and TRBJ2-3; a weak D match, TRBD2 (6 bases). The CDR3 sequence is 17 residues long. The germline CDR1 and CDR2 sequences are MGHDK and SYGVNS. V was pared by 4 bases and J by 6 bases, with 23 bases between.

The sample holds many counts of this clonotype. The chain employs TRBV9 and TRBJ1-1; maybe TRBD1 (5 bases). The ends were cut back, 3 bases at V and 3 bases at J, with 9 bases in the middle. CDR1 and CDR2 (germline): SGDLS, YYNGEE. This CDR3 has 13 amino acids. The DNA of the CDR3 is TGTGCCAGCAGCGGCAGGGCGGACACTGAAGCTTTCTTT. This codes for CASSGRADTEAFF.